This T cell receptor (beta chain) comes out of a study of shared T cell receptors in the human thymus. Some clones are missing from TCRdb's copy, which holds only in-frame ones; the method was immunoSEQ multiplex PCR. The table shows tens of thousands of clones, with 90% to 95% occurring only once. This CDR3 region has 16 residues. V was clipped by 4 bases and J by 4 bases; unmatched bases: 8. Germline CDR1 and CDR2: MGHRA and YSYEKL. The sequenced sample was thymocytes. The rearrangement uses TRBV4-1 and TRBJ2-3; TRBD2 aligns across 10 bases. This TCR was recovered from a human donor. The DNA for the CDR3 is TGCGCCAGCAGCCCTTTAGAGCGGGGGGGCGCAGATACGCAGTATTTT. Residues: CASSPLERGGADTQYF.